The entry below gives a single T cell receptor beta chain sequence along with its context. The antigen remains unidentified. Trimming left V 5 bases short and J 0 bases short, with 13 bases between. Germline V CDR1 and CDR2: PRHDT, FYEKMQ (reference sequence). The CDR3 totals 15 residues. This sample stems from a study of siplizumab effects on memory and regulatory T cells. Study-wide points: Naive versus memory phenotype went unassigned for roughly 75-96% of proliferating CD4+ or CD8+ clones. For mappable alloreactive CD4+ clones, the mean Treg-derived fraction was around 69% with siplizumab and under 35% in controls. Confirmation was lacking for the suppressive function of proliferating Tregs derived from siplizumab cultures.

Per sample, roughly 10^5 TCR templates underwent assay. Method: immunoSEQ multiplex PCR; TCRdb's copy keeps in-frame clones and lacks some. The sample holds about 50,000 clones; about 94% are singletons and the top ten take about 15%. Sequenced input: CD8+ T cells sorted from blood. The chain is built from TRBV13 and TRBJ1-2; tentatively, D is TRBD1 (6 bases). This receptor was taken from a human donor in good health. CDR3 in amino acids: CASSQGPTTNYGYTF. CDR3 DNA sequence: TGTGCCAGCAGCCAGGGGCCCACCACTAACTATGGCTACACCTTC.